This TCR beta chain was identified in a study of Graves' ophthalmopathy and Graves' hyperthyroidism. From germline, CDR1 is PRHDT and CDR2 FYEKMQ (reference sequence). The CDR3 is 14 residues long. V was shortened by 2 bases and J by 4 bases, with 9 bases between the two germline ends. RNA transcripts yielded amplified TCR beta CDR3 regions. Amplification began with first-round RT-PCR using HTBI primers, then second-round multiplex PCR was performed. From the multiplex PCR reads, TCRdb called clonotypes with MiXCR, one entry per CDR3 protein. The table lists roughly 400,000 distinct CDR3 sequences, over 15% of them singletons. At least ten counts were recorded for this clonotype.

The source of this sequence is a young woman with stable Graves' hyperthyroidism. This rearrangement joins TRBV13 to TRBJ1-5, with a tentative D call TRBD1 (6 bases). Sequenced material: peripheral blood. The CDR3 reads CASSLRTGNQPQHF. CDR3 bases: TGTGCCAGCAGCTTACGAACAGGGAATCAGCCCCAGCATTTT. The full variable domain, rest sourced from reference TRBV13 and TRBJ1-5, is AAGVIQSPRHLIKEKRETATLKCYPIPRHDTVYWYQQGPGQDPQFLISFYEKMQSDKGSIPDRFSAQQFSDYHSELNMSSLELGDSALYFCASSLRTGNQPQHFGDGTRLSIL.